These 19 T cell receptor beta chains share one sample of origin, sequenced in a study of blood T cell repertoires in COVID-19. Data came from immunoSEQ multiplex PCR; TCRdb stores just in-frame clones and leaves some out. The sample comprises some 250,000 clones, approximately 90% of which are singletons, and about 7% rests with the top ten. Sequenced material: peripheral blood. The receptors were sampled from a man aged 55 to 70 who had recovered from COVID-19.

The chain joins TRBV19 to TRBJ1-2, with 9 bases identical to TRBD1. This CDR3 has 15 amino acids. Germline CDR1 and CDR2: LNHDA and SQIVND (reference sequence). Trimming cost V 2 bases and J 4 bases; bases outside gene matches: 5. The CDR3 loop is CASSITGGQSYGYTF. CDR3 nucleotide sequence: TGTGCCAGTAGTATAACAGGGGGCCAGAGCTATGGCTACACCTTC.

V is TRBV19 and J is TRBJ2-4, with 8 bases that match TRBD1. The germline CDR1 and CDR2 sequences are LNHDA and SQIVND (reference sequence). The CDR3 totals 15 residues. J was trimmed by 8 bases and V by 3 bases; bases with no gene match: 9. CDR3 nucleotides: TGTGCCAGTAGTATGCCCGGGACAGGAGAGGACATTCAGTACTTC. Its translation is CASSMPGTGEDIQYF.

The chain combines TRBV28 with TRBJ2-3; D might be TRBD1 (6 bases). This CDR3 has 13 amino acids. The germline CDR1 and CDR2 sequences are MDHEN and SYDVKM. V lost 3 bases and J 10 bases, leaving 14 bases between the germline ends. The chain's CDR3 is CASSLGRRGPQYF. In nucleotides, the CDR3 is TGTGCCAGCAGTTTGGGCCGCAGGGGACCGCAGTATTTT.

The DNA for the CDR3 is TGCGCCAGCAGCCAAGTTGTCCAGGGACTAGCCAAAAACATTCAGTACTTC. The encoded protein is CASSQVVQGLAKNIQYF. V and J are TRBV4-1 and TRBJ2-4; TRBD2 might be the D (6 bases). V lost 1 base to trimming and J lost 0 bases, with 13 bases between them. CDR1 is MGHRA, CDR2 YSYEKL, per germline. CDR3 length: 17 amino acids.

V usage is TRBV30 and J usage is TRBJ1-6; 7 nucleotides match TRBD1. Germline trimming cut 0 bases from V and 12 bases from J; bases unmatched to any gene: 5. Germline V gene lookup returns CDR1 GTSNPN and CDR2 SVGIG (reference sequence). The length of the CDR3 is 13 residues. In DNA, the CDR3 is TGTGCCTGGAGTGTTGACAGGGTTAGACCCCTCCACTTT. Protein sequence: CAWSVDRVRPLHF.

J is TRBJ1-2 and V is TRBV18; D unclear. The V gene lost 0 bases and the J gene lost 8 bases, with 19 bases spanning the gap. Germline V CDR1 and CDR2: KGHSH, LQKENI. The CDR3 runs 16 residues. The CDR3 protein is CASSPPLGGEERGYTF. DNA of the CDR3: TGTGCCAGCTCACCACCCCTTGGTGGGGAAGAGCGGGGCTACACCTTC.

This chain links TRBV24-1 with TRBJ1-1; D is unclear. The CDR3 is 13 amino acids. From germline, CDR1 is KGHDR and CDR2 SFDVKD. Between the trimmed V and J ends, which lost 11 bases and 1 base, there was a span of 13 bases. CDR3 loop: CAIPRDGNTEAFF. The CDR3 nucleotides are TGTGCCATCCCCCGAGATGGGAACACTGAAGCTTTCTTT.

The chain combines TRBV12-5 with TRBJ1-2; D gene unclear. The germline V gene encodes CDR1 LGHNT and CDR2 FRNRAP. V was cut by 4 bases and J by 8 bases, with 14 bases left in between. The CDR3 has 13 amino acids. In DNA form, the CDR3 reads TGTGCTAGTGGTTGGGTAACAGATACCGGCTACACCTTC. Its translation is CASGWVTDTGYTF.

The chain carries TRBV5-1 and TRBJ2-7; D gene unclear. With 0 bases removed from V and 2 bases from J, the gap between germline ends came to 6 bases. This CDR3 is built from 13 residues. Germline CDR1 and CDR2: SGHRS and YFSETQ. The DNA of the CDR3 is TGCGCCAGCAGCTTGGTACCTACCTACGAGCAGTACGTC. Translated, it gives CASSLVPTYEQYV.

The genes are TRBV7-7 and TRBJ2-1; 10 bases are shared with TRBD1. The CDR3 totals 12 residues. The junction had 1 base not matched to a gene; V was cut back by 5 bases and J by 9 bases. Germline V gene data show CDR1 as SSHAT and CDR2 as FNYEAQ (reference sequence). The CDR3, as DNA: TGTGCCAGCAGCCGGACAGGGGGTGAGCAGTTCTTC. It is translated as CASSRTGGEQFF. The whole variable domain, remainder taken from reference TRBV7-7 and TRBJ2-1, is GAGVSQSPRYKVTKRGQDVTLRCDPISSHATLYWYQQALGQGPEFLTYFNYEAQPDKSGLPSDRFSAERPEGSISTLTIQRTEQRDSAMYRCASSRTGGEQFFGPGTRLTVL.

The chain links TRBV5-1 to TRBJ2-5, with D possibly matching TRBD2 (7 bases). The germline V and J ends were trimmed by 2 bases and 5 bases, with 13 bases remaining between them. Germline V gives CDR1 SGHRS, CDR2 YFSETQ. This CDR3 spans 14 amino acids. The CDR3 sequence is CASSLRGAAETQYF. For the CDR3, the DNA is TGCGCCAGCAGCTTACGGGGGGCAGCGGAGACCCAGTACTTC.

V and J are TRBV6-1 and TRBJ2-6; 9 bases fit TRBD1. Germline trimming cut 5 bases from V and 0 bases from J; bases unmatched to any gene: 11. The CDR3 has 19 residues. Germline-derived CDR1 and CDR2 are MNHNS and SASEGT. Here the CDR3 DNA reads TGTGCCAGCAGTAAAGACCTCCGGGACAGGGACTCTGGGGCCAACGTCCTGACTTTC. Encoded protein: CASSKDLRDRDSGANVLTF.

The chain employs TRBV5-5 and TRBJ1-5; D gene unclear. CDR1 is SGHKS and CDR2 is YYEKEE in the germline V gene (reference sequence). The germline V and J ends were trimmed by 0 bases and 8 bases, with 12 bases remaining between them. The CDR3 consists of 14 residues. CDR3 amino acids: CASSLDPQREPQHF. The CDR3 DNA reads TGTGCCAGCAGCTTGGATCCACAGAGGGAGCCCCAGCATTTT.

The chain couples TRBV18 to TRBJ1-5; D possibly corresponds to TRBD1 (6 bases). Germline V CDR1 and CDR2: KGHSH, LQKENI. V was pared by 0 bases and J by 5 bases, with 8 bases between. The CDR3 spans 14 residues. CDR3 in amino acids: CASSPPGGDQPQHF. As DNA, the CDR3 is TGTGCCAGCTCACCACCTGGGGGCGATCAGCCCCAGCATTTT.

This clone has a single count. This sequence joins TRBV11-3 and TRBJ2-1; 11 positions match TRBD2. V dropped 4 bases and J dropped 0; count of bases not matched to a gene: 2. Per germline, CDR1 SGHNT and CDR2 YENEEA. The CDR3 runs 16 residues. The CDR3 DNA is TGTGCCAGCAGCTCAGGGACTAGCGGCTCCTACAATGAGCAGTTCTTC. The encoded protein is CASSSGTSGSYNEQFF.

The CDR3 sequence: CASSPGPGGTEAFF. CDR3 DNA: TGTGCCAGCTCACCTGGCCCGGGGGGCACTGAAGCTTTCTTT. J is TRBJ1-1 and V is TRBV18; TRBD1 is a possible D gene (5 bases). CDR1 and CDR2 from the germline V gene are KGHSH and LQKENI. The CDR3 loop spans 14 amino acids. The V gene lost 3 bases and the J gene lost 4 bases, with 12 bases spanning the gap.

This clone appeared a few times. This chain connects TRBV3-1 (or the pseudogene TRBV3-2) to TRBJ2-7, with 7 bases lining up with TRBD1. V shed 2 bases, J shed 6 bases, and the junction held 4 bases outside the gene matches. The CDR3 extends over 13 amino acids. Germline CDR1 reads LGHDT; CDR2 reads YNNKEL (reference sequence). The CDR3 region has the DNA TGTGCCAGCAGCCAAACGCCAGGGGGCGAGCAGTACTTC. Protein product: CASSQTPGGEQYF.

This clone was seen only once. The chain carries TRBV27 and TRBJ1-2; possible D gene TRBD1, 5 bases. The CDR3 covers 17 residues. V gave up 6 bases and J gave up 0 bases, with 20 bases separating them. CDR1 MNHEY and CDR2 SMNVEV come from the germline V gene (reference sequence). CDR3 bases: TGTGCCAGCAGCCTAAAAGGAGACGGACAATCTAACTATGGCTACACCTTC. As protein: CASSLKGDGQSNYGYTF.

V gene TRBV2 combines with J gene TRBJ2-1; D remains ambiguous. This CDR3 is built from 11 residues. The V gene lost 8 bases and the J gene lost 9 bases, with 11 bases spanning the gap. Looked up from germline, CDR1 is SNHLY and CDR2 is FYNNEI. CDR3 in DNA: TGTGCCAGCGCTACGAGCCTTGAGCAGTTCTTC. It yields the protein CASATSLEQFF.